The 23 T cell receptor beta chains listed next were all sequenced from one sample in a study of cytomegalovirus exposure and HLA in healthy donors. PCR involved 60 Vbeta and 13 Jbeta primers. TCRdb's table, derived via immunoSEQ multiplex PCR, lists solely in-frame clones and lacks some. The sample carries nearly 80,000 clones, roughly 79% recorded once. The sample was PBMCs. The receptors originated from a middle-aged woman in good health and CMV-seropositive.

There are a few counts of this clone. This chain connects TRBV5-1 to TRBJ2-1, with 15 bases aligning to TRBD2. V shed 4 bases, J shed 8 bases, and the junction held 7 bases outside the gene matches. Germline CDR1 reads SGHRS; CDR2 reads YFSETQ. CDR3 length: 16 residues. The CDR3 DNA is TGCGCCAGCAGCGATGACGGACTAGCGGGGGGGTATGAGCAGTTCTTC. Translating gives CASSDDGLAGGYEQFF.

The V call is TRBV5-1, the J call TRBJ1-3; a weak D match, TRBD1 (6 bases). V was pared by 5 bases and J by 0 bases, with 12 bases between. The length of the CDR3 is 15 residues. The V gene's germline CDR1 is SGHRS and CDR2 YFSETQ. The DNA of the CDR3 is TGCGCCAGCAGTTTGACAGGTATCTCTGGAAACACCATATATTTT. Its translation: CASSLTGISGNTIYF.

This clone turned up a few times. The CDR3 DNA reads as TGCGCCAGCAGCCAAGACCCAGCAGGGTGGGGAGGAAACACCATATATTTT. This sequence encodes CASSQDPAGWGGNTIYF. This chain links TRBV4-1 with TRBJ1-3; TRBD1 might be the D (5 bases). CDR3 size: 17 residues. From germline, CDR1 is MGHRA and CDR2 YSYEKL. Trimming removed 0 bases from V and 4 bases from J, with 16 bases in between.

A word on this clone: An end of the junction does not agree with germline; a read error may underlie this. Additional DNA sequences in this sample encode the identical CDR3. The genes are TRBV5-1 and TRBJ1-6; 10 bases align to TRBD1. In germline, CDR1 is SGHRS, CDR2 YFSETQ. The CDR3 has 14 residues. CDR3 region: CASRGTGENSPLHF. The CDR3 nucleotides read TGCGCCAGCAGGGGGACAGGGGAGAATTCCCCCCTCCACTTT. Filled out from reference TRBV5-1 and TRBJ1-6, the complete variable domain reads KAGVTQTPRYLIKTRGQQVTLSCSPISGHRSVSWYQQTPGQGLQFLFEYFSETQRNKGNFPGRFSGRQFSNSRSEMNVSTLELGDSALYLCASRGTGENSPLHFGNGTRLTVT.

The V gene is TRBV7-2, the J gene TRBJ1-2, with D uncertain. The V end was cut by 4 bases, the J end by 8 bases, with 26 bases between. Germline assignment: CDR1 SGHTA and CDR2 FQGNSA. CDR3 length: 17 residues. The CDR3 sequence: CASSSRGSTGDGVGYTF. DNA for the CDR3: TGTGCCAGCAGCTCCCGTGGGTCCACCGGTGATGGAGTGGGCTACACCTTC.

CDR3 nucleotide sequence: TGTGCCAGTAGGCTTAACGGGGACAGGTCCTATGGCTACACCTTC. Translating it yields CASRLNGDRSYGYTF. V usage is TRBV19 and J usage is TRBJ1-2; 8 nucleotides agree with TRBD1. Germline loops: CDR1 LNHDA, CDR2 SQIVND (reference sequence). This CDR3 is 15 amino acids long. After removal of 6 bases from V and 4 bases from J, the junction contained 10 bases not matched to a gene.

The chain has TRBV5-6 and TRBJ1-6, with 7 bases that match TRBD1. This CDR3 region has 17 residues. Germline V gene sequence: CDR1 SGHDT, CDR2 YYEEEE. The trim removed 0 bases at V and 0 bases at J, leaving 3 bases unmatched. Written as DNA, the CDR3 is TGTGCCAGCAGCTTGGTAGAGGGGGCCTCCTATAATTCACCCCTCCACTTT. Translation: CASSLVEGASYNSPLHF.

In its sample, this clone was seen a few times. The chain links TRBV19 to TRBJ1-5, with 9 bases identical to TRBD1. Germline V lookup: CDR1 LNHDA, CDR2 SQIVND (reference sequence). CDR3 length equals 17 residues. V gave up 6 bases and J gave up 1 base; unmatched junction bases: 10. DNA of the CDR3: TGTGCCAGTAGCCGGGACAGGGAAGAAATAAGCAATCAGCCCCAGCATTTT. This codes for CASSRDREEISNQPQHF.

The CDR3 DNA follows: TGCGCCAGCAGCTCACCACAGGGGAGACCGTTTGACACTGAAGCTTTCTTT. It yields the protein CASSSPQGRPFDTEAFF. The chain couples TRBV5-1 to TRBJ1-1, with TRBD1 identical over 7 bases. The CDR3 sequence is 17 residues long. Germline CDR1 reads SGHRS; CDR2 reads YFSETQ. After removal of 3 bases from V and 3 bases from J, the junction contained 14 bases not matched to a gene.

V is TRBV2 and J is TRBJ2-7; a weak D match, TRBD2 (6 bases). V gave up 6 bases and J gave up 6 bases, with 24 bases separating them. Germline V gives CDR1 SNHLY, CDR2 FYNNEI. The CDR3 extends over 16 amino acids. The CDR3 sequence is CASRGPWKTRGREQYF. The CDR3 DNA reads TGTGCCAGCAGGGGGCCCTGGAAGACTAGAGGGCGCGAGCAGTACTTC.

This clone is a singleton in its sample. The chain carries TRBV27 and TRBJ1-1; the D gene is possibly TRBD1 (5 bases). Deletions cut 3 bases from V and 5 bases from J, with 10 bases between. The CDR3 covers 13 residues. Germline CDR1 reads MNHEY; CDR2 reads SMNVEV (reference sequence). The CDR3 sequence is CASSFGGKTEAFF. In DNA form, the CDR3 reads TGTGCCAGCAGTTTCGGGGGAAAGACTGAAGCTTTCTTT.

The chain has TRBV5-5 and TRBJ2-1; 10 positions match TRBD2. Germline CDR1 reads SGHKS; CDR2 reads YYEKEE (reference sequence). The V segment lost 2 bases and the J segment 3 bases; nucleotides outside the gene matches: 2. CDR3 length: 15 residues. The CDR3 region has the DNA TGTGCCAGCAGCTTAGCGGGGGGGAACTACAATGAGCAGTTCTTC. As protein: CASSLAGGNYNEQFF. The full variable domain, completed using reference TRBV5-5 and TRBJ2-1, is DAGVTQSPTHLIKTRGQQVTLRCSPISGHKSVSWYQQVLGQGPQFIFQYYEKEERGRGNFPDRFSARQFPNYSSELNVNALLLGDSALYLCASSLAGGNYNEQFFGPGTRLTVL.

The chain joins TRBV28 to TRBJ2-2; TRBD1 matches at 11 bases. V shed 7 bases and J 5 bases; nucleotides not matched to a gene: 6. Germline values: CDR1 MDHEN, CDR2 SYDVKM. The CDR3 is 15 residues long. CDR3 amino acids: CASNSGTGGTGELFF. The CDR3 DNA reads TGTGCCAGCAACTCCGGGACAGGGGGGACCGGGGAGCTGTTTTTT.

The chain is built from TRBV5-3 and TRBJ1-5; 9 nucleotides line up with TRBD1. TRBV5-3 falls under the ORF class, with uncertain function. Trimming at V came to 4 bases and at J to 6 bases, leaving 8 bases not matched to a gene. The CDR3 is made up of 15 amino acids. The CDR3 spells CARSPDRGAGQPQHF. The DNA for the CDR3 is TGTGCCAGAAGCCCGGACAGGGGCGCAGGTCAGCCCCAGCATTTT.

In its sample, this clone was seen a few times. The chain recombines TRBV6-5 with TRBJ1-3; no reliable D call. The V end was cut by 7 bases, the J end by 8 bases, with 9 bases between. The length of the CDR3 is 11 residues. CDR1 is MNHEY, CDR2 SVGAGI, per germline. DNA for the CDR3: TGTGCCAGCACGGAGTCGGACACCATATATTTT. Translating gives CASTESDTIYF.

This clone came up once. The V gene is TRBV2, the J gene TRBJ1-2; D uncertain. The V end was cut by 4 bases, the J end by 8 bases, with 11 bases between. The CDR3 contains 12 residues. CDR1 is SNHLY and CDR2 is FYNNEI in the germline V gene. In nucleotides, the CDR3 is TGTGCCAGCAGTGCGCGGGCTCGCGGCTACACCTTC. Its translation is CASSARARGYTF.

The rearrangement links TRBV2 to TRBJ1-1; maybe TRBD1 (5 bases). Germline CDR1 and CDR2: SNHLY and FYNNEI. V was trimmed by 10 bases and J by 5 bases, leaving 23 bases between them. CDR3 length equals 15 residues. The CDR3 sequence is CATQATVILRTEAFF. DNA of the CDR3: TGTGCCACTCAGGCGACAGTAATCCTAAGGACTGAAGCTTTCTTT.

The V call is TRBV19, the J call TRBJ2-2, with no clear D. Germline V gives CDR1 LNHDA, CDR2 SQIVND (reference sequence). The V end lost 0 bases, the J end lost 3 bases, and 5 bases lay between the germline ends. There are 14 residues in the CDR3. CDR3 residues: CASSIERYTGELFF. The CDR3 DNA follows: TGTGCCAGTAGTATAGAGAGGTACACCGGGGAGCTGTTTTTT.

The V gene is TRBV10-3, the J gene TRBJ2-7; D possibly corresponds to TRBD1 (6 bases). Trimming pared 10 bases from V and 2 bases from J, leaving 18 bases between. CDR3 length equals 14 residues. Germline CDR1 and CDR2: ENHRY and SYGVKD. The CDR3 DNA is TGTGCCACCCAAGACAGGACCCTAACCTACGAGCAGTACTTC. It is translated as CATQDRTLTYEQYF.

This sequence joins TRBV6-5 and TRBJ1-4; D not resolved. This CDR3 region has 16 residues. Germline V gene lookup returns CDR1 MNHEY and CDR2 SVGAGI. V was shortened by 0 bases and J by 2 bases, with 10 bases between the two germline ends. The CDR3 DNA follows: TGTGCCAGCAGTTACTCGGGAGGGCCCACTAATGAAAAACTGTTTTTT. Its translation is CASSYSGGPTNEKLFF.

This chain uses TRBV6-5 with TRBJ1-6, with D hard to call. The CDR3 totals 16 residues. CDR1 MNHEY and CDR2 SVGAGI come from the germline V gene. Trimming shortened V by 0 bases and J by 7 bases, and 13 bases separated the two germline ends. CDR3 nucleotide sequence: TGTGCCAGCAGTTACTCCAACCCCATTCGGAATTCACCCCTCCACTTT. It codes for CASSYSNPIRNSPLHF.

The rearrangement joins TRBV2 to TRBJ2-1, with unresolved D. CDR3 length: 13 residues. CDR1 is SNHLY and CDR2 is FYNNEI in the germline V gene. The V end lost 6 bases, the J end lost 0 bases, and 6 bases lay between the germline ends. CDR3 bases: TGTGCCAGCAGCAGTGGCTCCTACAATGAGCAGTTCTTC. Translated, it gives CASSSGSYNEQFF.

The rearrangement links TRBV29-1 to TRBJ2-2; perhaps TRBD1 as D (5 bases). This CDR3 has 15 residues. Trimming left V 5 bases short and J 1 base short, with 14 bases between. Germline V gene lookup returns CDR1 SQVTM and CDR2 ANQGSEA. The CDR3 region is CSVYWGPLNTGELFF. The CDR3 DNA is TGCAGCGTTTACTGGGGCCCGCTGAACACCGGGGAGCTGTTTTTT.